This TCR beta chain is drawn from a study of cytomegalovirus exposure and HLA in healthy donors. This clone turned up a few times. Its antigen remains unidentified. Notes on the study in general: Presence/absence analyses took donor sequencing depth as roughly uniform. A list of 150 or so TCR beta chains associated with cytomegalovirus was given. TCR beta V- and J-gene trimming, according to a later analysis, was linked to a missense DCLRE1C variant. Among the sequence variants, a highly shared cluster was likely an artifact of sequencing.

PCR involved 60 Vbeta and 13 Jbeta primers. TCRdb's table, derived via immunoSEQ multiplex PCR, lists solely in-frame clones and lacks some. Counted here are about 86,000 clones, roughly four fifths occurring once; the ten biggest clones make up about 6.2%. The sequence was collected from a woman aged 50 to 65 in good health and CMV-seropositive. What was sequenced was PBMCs.

In DNA, the CDR3 is TGTGCCAGCAGCCAAGATGGTGGGAGGGGCACAGATACGCAGTATTTT. Amino acids: CASSQDGGRGTDTQYF. V usage is TRBV4-2 and J usage is TRBJ2-3; TRBD2 agrees at 7 bases. This CDR3 spans 16 amino acids. The junction had 4 bases not matched to a gene; V was cut back by 0 bases and J by 1 base. CDR1 is LGHNA and CDR2 is YNFKEQ in the germline V gene.